A single sample is the source of the 17 T cell receptor beta chains below, sequenced in a study of blood T cells in healthy people across ages. The use of a sample-barcoded 5' primer and a J-beta primer mix characterized a second PCR of about 6 to 11 cycles. A single record per CDR3 protein comes from TCRdb applying MiXCR to the 5' RACE reads. The repertoire holds about 2 million distinct CDR3 sequences, with approximately 50% as singletons. The sequenced material came from blood. Every receptor here comes from a woman between 35 and 50 years old in good health.

This sequence joins TRBV14 and TRBJ1-4; 10 bases match TRBD1. Germline CDR1 is SGHDN and CDR2 is FVKESK. The CDR3 covers 15 residues. Unmatched junction bases numbered 6, after V lost 3 bases and J lost 8 bases. CDR3 DNA: TGTGCCAGCAGCCACGACAGGGGGCCGAGCGAAAAACTGTTTTTT. Translation gives CASSHDRGPSEKLFF.

The chain combines TRBV7-3 with TRBJ2-6; D is uncertain. The CDR3 extends over 14 amino acids. Trimming cost V 7 bases and J 2 bases, with 9 bases left between them. Germline V gives CDR1 SGHTA, CDR2 FQGTGA. CDR3 region: CASNKGPGANVLTF. Here the CDR3 DNA reads TGTGCCAGCAACAAGGGCCCTGGGGCCAACGTCCTGACTTTC. The full variable domain, completed using reference TRBV7-3 and TRBJ2-6, is GAGVSQTPSNKVTEKGKYVELRCDPISGHTALYWYRQSLGQGPEFLIYFQGTGAADDSGLPNDRFFAVRPEGSVSTLKIQRTERGDSAVYLCASNKGPGANVLTFGAGSRLTVL.

This clonotype appeared a few times. CDR3 amino acids: CASSEYKGASTDTQYF. DNA of the CDR3: TGTGCCAGCAGTGAATATAAAGGGGCAAGCACAGATACGCAGTATTTT. The chain carries TRBV25-1 and TRBJ2-3; D might be TRBD1 (5 bases). The V and J ends lost 0 bases and 0 bases respectively, with 10 bases between them. The CDR3 is 16 residues long. From germline, CDR1 is MGHDK and CDR2 SYGVNS. The full variable domain, its missing parts supplied by reference TRBV25-1 and TRBJ2-3, is EADIYQTPRYLVIGTGKKITLECSQTMGHDKMYWYQQDPGMELHLIHYSYGVNSTEKGDLSSESTVSRIRTEHFPLTLESARPSHTSQYLCASSEYKGASTDTQYFGPGTRLTVL.

In this sample, this clonotype turned up many times. The CDR3 protein is CSASHGRETQYF. CDR3 DNA sequence: TGCAGTGCTAGTCATGGGAGGGAGACCCAGTACTTC. This chain connects TRBV20-1 to TRBJ2-5; D perhaps matches TRBD2 (6 bases). The length of the CDR3 is 12 residues. Trimming pared 3 bases from V and 5 bases from J, leaving 10 bases between. The V gene's germline CDR1 is DFQATT and CDR2 SNEGSKA (reference sequence).

The chain employs TRBV11-2 and TRBJ2-3; D unresolved. Germline V CDR1 and CDR2: SGHAT, FQNNGV. The V end lost 5 bases, the J end lost 0 bases, and 18 bases lay between the germline ends. This CDR3 comprises 17 residues. CDR3 sequence reads: CASSLLMGSSSTDTQYF. CDR3 sequence (DNA): TGTGCCAGCAGCCTCCTGATGGGCTCCTCTAGCACAGATACGCAGTATTTT.

The V and J genes are TRBV29-1 and TRBJ2-3, with D unresolved. Trimming left V 3 bases short and J 3 bases short, with 10 bases between. CDR1 is SQVTM, CDR2 ANQGSEA, per germline. This CDR3 has 13 amino acids. The CDR3 nucleotides read TGCAGCGTTGAGCCCCGCACGACAGATACGCAGTATTTT. Translation gives CSVEPRTTDTQYF.

The CDR3 DNA reads as TGTGCCAGCAGTTACTCCGGGGGCGCGATATACAATGAGCAGTTCTTC. It specifies CASSYSGGAIYNEQFF. The chain links TRBV6-5 to TRBJ2-1; D tentatively reads TRBD1 or TRBD2 (6 bases each). Trimming removed 0 bases from V and 4 bases from J, with 13 bases in between. The CDR3 runs to 16 residues. The germline gives CDR1 MNHEY, CDR2 SVGAGI.

This sequence joins TRBV10-3 and TRBJ1-5; 8 bases are a match to TRBD1. J lost 2 bases, V lost 0 bases, and 0 bases had no gene match. CDR1 is ENHRY and CDR2 is SYGVKD in the germline V gene. The CDR3 has 15 residues. The CDR3 DNA sequence: TGTGCCATCAGTGAGTCGGACAGGGGCAATCAGCCCCAGCATTTT. Translating gives CAISESDRGNQPQHF.

This clonotype was seen a handful of times. The chain combines TRBV4-3 with TRBJ2-3; D is uncertain. V was shortened by 1 base and J by 4 bases, with 6 bases between the two germline ends. Germline V CDR1 and CDR2: LGHNA, YSLEER. The CDR3 spans 13 residues. The CDR3: CASSQGTADTQYF. The CDR3 nucleotides are TGCGCCAGCAGCCAAGGCACAGCAGATACGCAGTATTTT.

This clonotype was detected only a few times. This rearrangement joins TRBV11-2 to TRBJ2-7; D is unresolved. Germline V lookup: CDR1 SGHAT, CDR2 FQNNGV. Trimming stripped 5 bases from V and 0 bases from J, with 11 bases between. This CDR3 region has 14 residues. The CDR3 sequence is CASSQPMSSYEQYF. The CDR3 DNA reads as TGTGCCAGCAGCCAACCGATGAGCTCCTACGAGCAGTACTTC.

CDR3 bases: TGTGCCAGCAGCTTAGTGAGGGGTAGGGATAATTCACCCCTCCACTTT. Its translation: CASSLVRGRDNSPLHF. The chain uses TRBV7-8 and TRBJ1-6, with D possibly matching TRBD1 (5 bases). CDR1 is SGHVS, CDR2 FQNEAQ, per germline. V lost 1 base, J lost 5 bases, and 12 bases lay in between. The CDR3 is 16 amino acids. Supplemented by reference TRBV7-8 and TRBJ1-6, the full variable domain reads GAGVSQSPRYKVAKRGQDVALRCDPISGHVSLFWYQQALGQGPEFLTYFQNEAQLDKSGLPSDRFFAERPEGSVSTLKIQRTQQEDSAVYLCASSLVRGRDNSPLHFGNGTRLTVT.

CDR3 loop: CASSYGAGNTEAFF. The CDR3 DNA sequence: TGTGCCAGCAGTTACGGGGCAGGGAACACTGAAGCTTTCTTT. This chain links TRBV6-2 or TRBV6-3 with TRBJ1-1, with a tentative D call TRBD1 (5 bases). This CDR3 has 14 amino acids. Trimming left V 2 bases short and J 1 base short, with 8 bases between. The V gene's germline CDR1 is MNHEY and CDR2 SVGEGT.

V is TRBV28 and J is TRBJ2-6; no reliable D call. V shed 7 bases and J shed 1 base, with 11 bases lying between them. Germline-derived CDR1 and CDR2 are MDHEN and SYDVKM. CDR3 length equals 15 residues. The chain's CDR3 is CASNQGKSGANVLTF. CDR3 DNA: TGTGCCAGCAACCAAGGGAAGTCTGGGGCCAACGTCCTGACTTTC.

V and J are TRBV5-5 and TRBJ2-7, with no clear D. The V gene lost 1 base and the J gene lost 2 bases, with 7 bases spanning the gap. Germline CDR1 is SGHKS and CDR2 is YYEKEE (reference sequence). CDR3 length equals 13 residues. DNA for the CDR3: TGTGCCAGCAGCTTGTTAGTCCCCTACGAGCAGTACTTC. Protein product: CASSLLVPYEQYF.

This clonotype appeared a few times. This chain links TRBV7-2 with TRBJ2-7; 10 nucleotides align to TRBD1. This CDR3 has 14 amino acids. The V and J ends lost 3 bases and 6 bases, in that order; junction bases with no gene match: 5. Germline V gene sequence: CDR1 SGHTA, CDR2 FQGNSA. The CDR3 nucleotides are TGTGCCAGCAGCTTGGGACAGGGGAGGGGCGAGCAGTACTTC. Its translation: CASSLGQGRGEQYF.

The genes are TRBV11-3 and TRBJ2-1, with TRBD1 matching 7 bases. Germline CDR1 SGHNT, CDR2 YENEEA. V was clipped by 1 base and J by 2 bases; unmatched bases: 14. The CDR3 consists of 19 residues. DNA of the CDR3: TGTGCCAGCAGCTTAGTCGGCCGGTCGGCAGGGGGAGCCTACAATGAGCAGTTCTTC. The encoded protein is CASSLVGRSAGGAYNEQFF.

This clonotype was counted between two and nine times. V is TRBV12-3 or TRBV12-4 and J is TRBJ2-1, with D perhaps matching TRBD1 (5 bases). Between the trimmed V and J ends, which lost 6 bases and 5 bases, there was a span of 11 bases. The CDR3 is 13 amino acids. The CDR3 reads CASRGQVNNEQFF. In DNA, the CDR3 is TGTGCCAGCAGGGGGCAGGTAAACAATGAGCAGTTCTTC.